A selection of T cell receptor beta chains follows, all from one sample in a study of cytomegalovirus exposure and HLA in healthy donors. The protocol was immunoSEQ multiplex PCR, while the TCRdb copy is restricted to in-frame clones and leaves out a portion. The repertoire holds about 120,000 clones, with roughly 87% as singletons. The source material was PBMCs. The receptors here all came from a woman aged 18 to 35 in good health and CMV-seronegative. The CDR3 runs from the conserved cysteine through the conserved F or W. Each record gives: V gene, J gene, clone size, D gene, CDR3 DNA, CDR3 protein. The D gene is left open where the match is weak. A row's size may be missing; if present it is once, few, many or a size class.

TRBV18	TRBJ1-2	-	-	TGTGCCAGCTCACCACCGTCCAGGGGTCAGGGCTACACCTTC	CASSPPSRGQGYTF
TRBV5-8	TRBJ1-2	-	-	TGTGCCAGCAGGATTACAGGCTACACCTTC	CASRITGYTF
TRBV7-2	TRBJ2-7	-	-	TGTGCCAGCAGCTTAGATGGGACTTCTCTCTACGAGCAGTACTTC	CASSLDGTSLYEQYF
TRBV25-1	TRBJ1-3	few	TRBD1	TGTGCCAGCAGTGAGACAGGGTCAACAAACACCATATATTTT	CASSETGSTNTIYF
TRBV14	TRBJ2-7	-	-	TGTGCCAGCAGCCCTAGACCAGCCACCTACGAGCAGTACTTC	CASSPRPATYEQYF
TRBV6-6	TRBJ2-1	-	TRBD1	TGTGCCAGCAGTTCAACAGGGGCCGGCGGGTTCGATGAGCAGTTCTTC	CASSSTGAGGFDEQFF
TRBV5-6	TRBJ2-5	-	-	TGTGCCAGCAGCTCTGGAGGAGGGCTTTCGGAGACCCAGTACTTC	CASSSGGGLSETQYF
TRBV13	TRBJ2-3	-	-	TGTGCCAGCAGCTCTTCCGTTGGGCAGATCAGTGATACGCAGTATTTT	CASSSSVGQISDTQYF
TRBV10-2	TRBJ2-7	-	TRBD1	TGCGCCAGCAGCTGGACAGGGACCTACGAGCAGTACTTC	CASSWTGTYEQYF
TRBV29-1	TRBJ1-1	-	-	TGCAGCGTTACAGACACATCGGGGGTGAACACTGAAGCTTTCTTT	CSVTDTSGVNTEAFF
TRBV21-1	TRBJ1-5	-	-	TGTGCCAGCAGCAACGGACAGCCTTTTAATCAGCCCCAGCATTTT	CASSNGQPFNQPQHF
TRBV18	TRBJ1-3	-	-	TGTGCCAGCTCACCCCTAAGTGGCTCTGGAAACACCATATATTTT	CASSPLSGSGNTIYF
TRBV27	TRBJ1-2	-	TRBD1	TGTGCCAGCGGGGGGACAGGGGATGTGTGGGTTAGTGGCTACACCTTC	CASGGTGDVWVSGYTF
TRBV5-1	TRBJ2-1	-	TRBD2	TGCGCCAGCCGCCGGGGGGAGTTAAATGAGCAGTTCTTC	CASRRGELNEQFF
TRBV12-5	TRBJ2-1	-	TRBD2	TGTGCTAGTGGTTTTCGGGGGGTAGCCTACAATGAGCAGTTCTTC	CASGFRGVAYNEQFF
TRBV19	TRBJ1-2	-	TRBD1	TGTGCCAGTAGTTCCTACCGACAGGGGAACTATGGCTACACCTTC	CASSSYRQGNYGYTF
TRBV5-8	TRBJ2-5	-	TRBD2	TGTGCCAGCAGCCCGGGACTAGCGGGACGGGCGGCGAATCAAGAGACCCAGTACTTC	CASSPGLAGRAANQETQYF
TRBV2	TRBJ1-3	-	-	TGTGCCAGCAGATCGGGATACGAGAACACCATATATTTT	CASRSGYENTIYF
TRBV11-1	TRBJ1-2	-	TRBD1	TGTGCCAGCGGAACCCCGGACAGGGCGAACTATGGCTACACCTTC	CASGTPDRANYGYTF
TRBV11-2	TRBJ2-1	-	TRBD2	TGTGCCAGCAGCCCATCCAGCGGGAGAGGGTACAATGAGCAGTTCTTC	CASSPSSGRGYNEQFF
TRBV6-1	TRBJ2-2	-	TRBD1	TGTGCCAGCACGGCCGGGACAGGGGAAACCGGGGAGCTGTTTTTT	CASTAGTGETGELFF
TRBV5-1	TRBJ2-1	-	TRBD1	TGCGCCAGCAGCTTTCTTGGGACAGTGGGCGATGAGCAGTTCTTC	CASSFLGTVGDEQFF
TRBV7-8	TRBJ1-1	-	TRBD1	TGTGCCAGCAGCCCCCGGACAGGGAGGGGAACTGAAGCTTTCTTT	CASSPRTGRGTEAFF
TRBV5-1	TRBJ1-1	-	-	TGCGCCAGCAGCCCACGGGGGATGAACACTGAAGCTTTCTTT	CASSPRGMNTEAFF
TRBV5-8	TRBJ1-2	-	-	TGTGCCAGCAGGATGGGGGGGCCGCTAAGGATAAACTATGGCTACACCTTC	CASRMGGPLRINYGYTF
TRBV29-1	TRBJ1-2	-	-	TGCAGCGTCTGGGGGGTAGAGGACGATATTAACTATGGCTACACCTTC	CSVWGVEDDINYGYTF
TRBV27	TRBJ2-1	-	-	TGTGCCAGCAGTCTAACAGGGAAGGGTCAGTTCTTC	CASSLTGKGQFF